One sample yielded the 20 T cell receptor beta chains listed below, sequenced in a study of early stage breast cancer tumors. Sequenced by immunoSEQ multiplex PCR; TCRdb stores in-frame clones only, minus some. The table records 25,000 to 30,000 clones, around three quarters of them present only once. Material: blood. The receptors here all came from a person between 55 and 69 years old with breast cancer.

V gene TRBV11-2 combines with J gene TRBJ2-7; D remains ambiguous. CDR3 length: 15 residues. Germline CDR1 and CDR2: SGHAT and FQNNGV. V dropped 0 bases and J dropped 4 bases, with 13 bases sitting between them. The chain's CDR3 is CASSLDPSSIYEQYF. For the CDR3, the DNA is TGTGCCAGCAGCTTAGACCCTTCTTCTATTTACGAGCAGTACTTC. Filled out from reference TRBV11-2 and TRBJ2-7, the complete variable domain reads EAGVAQSPRYKIIEKRQSVAFWCNPISGHATLYWYQQILGQGPKLLIQFQNNGVVDDSQLPKDRFSAERLKGVDSTLKIQPAKLEDSAVYLCASSLDPSSIYEQYFGPGTRLTVT.

This chain uses TRBV5-4 with TRBJ1-1; D not certain. The CDR3 has 15 residues. Germline CDR1 and CDR2: SGHNT and YYREEE (reference sequence). Trimming removed 0 bases at V and 1 base at J, with 10 bases between. The CDR3 nucleotides read TGTGCCAGCAGCTTGGAGAATCGACAGAACACTGAAGCTTTCTTT. Its protein product is CASSLENRQNTEAFF. The full variable domain, completed using reference TRBV5-4 and TRBJ1-1, is ETGVTQSPTHLIKTRGQQVTLRCSSQSGHNTVSWYQQALGQGPQFIFQYYREEENGRGNFPPRFSGLQFPNYSSELNVNALELDDSALYLCASSLENRQNTEAFFGQGTRLTVV.

The chain has TRBV18 and TRBJ1-1, with D unresolved. Trimming took 3 bases from V and 0 from J, leaving 8 bases between them. Germline assignment: CDR1 KGHSH and CDR2 LQKENI. This CDR3 has 14 residues. Here the CDR3 reads CASSPLAVNTEAFF. DNA of the CDR3: TGTGCCAGCTCACCTTTGGCGGTGAACACTGAAGCTTTCTTT.

This chain connects TRBV10-3 to TRBJ2-2; 12 positions agree with TRBD1. V gave up 6 bases and J gave up 1 base; unmatched junction bases: 6. This CDR3 is 17 amino acids long. CDR1 is ENHRY and CDR2 is SYGVKD in the germline V gene. The CDR3 nucleotides read TGTGCCATCAGCGGGACAGGGGGCGATTTGAACACCGGGGAGCTGTTTTTT. Translating it yields CAISGTGGDLNTGELFF.

CDR3 loop: CAISESKGSGDNNEQFF. The CDR3 region has the DNA TGTGCCATCAGTGAGTCGAAGGGTAGCGGCGACAACAATGAGCAGTTCTTC. V usage is TRBV10-3 and J usage is TRBJ2-1; D might be TRBD2 (6 bases). The germline V and J ends were trimmed by 0 bases and 5 bases, with 17 bases remaining between them. This CDR3 spans 17 amino acids. From germline, CDR1 is ENHRY and CDR2 SYGVKD.

This chain links TRBV5-6 with TRBJ2-7, with a weak D call TRBD1 (6 bases). V gave up 2 bases and J gave up 6 bases, with 6 bases separating them. CDR1 is SGHDT, CDR2 YYEEEE, per germline. The CDR3 contains 11 residues. CDR3 loop: CASSLGGEQYF. CDR3 DNA sequence: TGTGCCAGCAGCTTAGGGGGCGAGCAGTACTTC.

The chain couples TRBV6-5 to TRBJ2-7, with a possible D match to TRBD2 (6 bases). Germline V gives CDR1 MNHEY, CDR2 SVGAGI. V gave up 2 bases and J gave up 4 bases, with 15 bases separating them. CDR3 length: 15 amino acids. The CDR3 bases are TGTGCCAGCAGTTACGGAGGGCAGGGTACGTACGAGCAGTACTTC. Encoded protein: CASSYGGQGTYEQYF.

The chain couples TRBV7-6 to TRBJ2-3, with 11 bases fitting TRBD2. Losses at the gene ends were 1 base for V and 4 bases for J; bases not matched to a gene: 10. CDR1 SGHVS and CDR2 FNYEAQ come from the germline V gene. This CDR3 comprises 18 residues. The DNA of the CDR3 is TGTGCCAGCAGCTTAGTAGCGGGAGGGCCAGGAGTTGCAGATACGCAGTATTTT. It translates to CASSLVAGGPGVADTQYF. The variable domain in full, with the rest retrieved from reference TRBV7-6 and TRBJ2-3, is GAGVSQSPRYKVTKRGQDVALRCDPISGHVSLYWYRQALGQGPEFLTYFNYEAQQDKSGLPNDRFSAERPEGSISTLTIQRTEQRDSAMYRCASSLVAGGPGVADTQYFGPGTRLTVL.

This clone has a single count. The chain joins TRBV29-1 to TRBJ1-5; weak D call: TRBD1 (5 bases). Deletions cut 4 bases from V and 9 bases from J, with 16 bases between. This CDR3 has 13 residues. Germline CDR1 is SQVTM and CDR2 is ANQGSEA. The CDR3 loop is CSVVTGDQRPQHF. The DNA of the CDR3 is TGCAGCGTTGTTACAGGCGACCAGAGGCCCCAGCATTTT.

The chain couples TRBV30 to TRBJ2-2; 7 bases fit TRBD1. This CDR3 is 13 amino acids long. The V gene end was trimmed by 4 bases and the J gene end by 6 bases; junction bases not matched to a gene: 5. Germline V gene lookup returns CDR1 GTSNPN and CDR2 SVGIG (reference sequence). The CDR3 loop reads CAWTSTGPGELFF. The CDR3 coding sequence is TGTGCCTGGACCTCGACAGGGCCCGGGGAGCTGTTTTTT.

The sample holds one count of this clone. V gene TRBV4-3 combines with J gene TRBJ2-3; TRBD2 matches 10 bases. Germline V gene sequence: CDR1 LGHNA, CDR2 YSLEER. CDR3 length equals 16 residues. V was clipped by 4 bases and J by 5 bases; unmatched bases: 9. CDR3 bases: TGCGCCAGCAGCCTTTCTCTAGCGGGAGTAAGAGATACGCAGTATTTT. Its translation is CASSLSLAGVRDTQYF.

CDR3 residues: CASSPPNRDYGYTF. The CDR3 DNA follows: TGTGCCAGCTCACCACCGAACAGGGACTATGGCTACACCTTC. The J gene is TRBJ1-2, the V gene TRBV18, with a tentative D call TRBD1 (6 bases). The CDR3 sequence is 14 residues long. V lost 0 bases to trimming and J lost 3 bases, with 8 bases between them. Germline CDR1 and CDR2: KGHSH and LQKENI.

The CDR3 DNA sequence: TGTGCCAGCAGCAAGGAGGGACAGATCGCTTTCTTT. It encodes CASSKEGQIAFF. The chain uses TRBV11-2 and TRBJ1-1; 7 bases agree with TRBD1. CDR1 is SGHAT, CDR2 FQNNGV, per germline. V lost 5 bases and J lost 11; bases outside the gene matches: 8. The CDR3 length is 12 residues.

The V gene is TRBV6-5, the J gene TRBJ1-4; 11 nucleotides agree with TRBD1. Trimming removed 4 bases from V and 10 bases from J; junction bases left unmatched: 8. CDR1 is MNHEY, CDR2 SVGAGI, per germline. The length of the CDR3 is 15 residues. CDR3 DNA sequence: TGTGCCAGCAGTTTGGACAGGGGGCAGGGCGGAAAACTGTTTTTT. It codes for CASSLDRGQGGKLFF.

CDR3 DNA: TGTGCCAGCAGGCACGTGGCCAGGGATGGAGAGACCCAGTACTTC. This translates into CASRHVARDGETQYF. This chain connects TRBV5-6 to TRBJ2-5, with a weak D call TRBD1 (5 bases). CDR3 length equals 15 residues. Germline CDR1 and CDR2: SGHDT and YYEEEE. Trimming pared 5 bases from V and 4 bases from J, leaving 18 bases between.

This rearrangement joins TRBV7-8 to TRBJ2-3, with 9 bases aligning to TRBD2. There are 18 residues in the CDR3. The germline V gene has CDR1 SGHVS and CDR2 FQNEAQ. V was clipped by 2 bases and J by 1 base; unmatched bases: 10. The CDR3 is CASSLRFPSGDRTDTQYF. CDR3 in DNA: TGTGCCAGCAGCTTAAGGTTCCCTAGCGGGGATCGCACAGATACGCAGTATTTT.

The chain couples TRBV30 to TRBJ1-1; D is undetermined. Trimming stripped 2 bases from V and 0 bases from J, with 13 bases between. Per germline, CDR1 GTSNPN and CDR2 SVGIG (reference sequence). This CDR3 region has 15 residues. The CDR3 sequence: CAWSPGVSMNTEAFF. Written as DNA, the CDR3 is TGTGCCTGGAGTCCCGGGGTGTCCATGAACACTGAAGCTTTCTTT.

This clone was seen just once. The chain is built from TRBV20-1 and TRBJ2-1; tentative D call: TRBD2 (5 bases). The germline V gene has CDR1 DFQATT and CDR2 SNEGSKA (reference sequence). CDR3 length equals 11 residues. For the CDR3, the DNA is TGCAGCCCTAGCTCCGGCAATGAGCAGTTCTTC. As protein: CSPSSGNEQFF.

The chain carries TRBV11-3 and TRBJ2-7, with a possible D match to TRBD1 (6 bases). The V gene lost 0 bases and the J gene lost 2 bases, with 11 bases spanning the gap. This CDR3 contains 15 residues. Per germline, CDR1 SGHNT and CDR2 YENEEA. The CDR3 spells CASSLEVGQTYEQYF. As DNA, the CDR3 is TGTGCCAGCAGCTTAGAAGTTGGACAGACCTACGAGCAGTACTTC.

The V call is TRBV4-2, the J call TRBJ1-5; D is possibly TRBD1 (6 bases). V was shortened by 0 bases and J by 3 bases, with 12 bases between the two germline ends. The germline CDR1 and CDR2 sequences are LGHNA and YNFKEQ. This CDR3 has 16 residues. The CDR3 sequence is CASSQESGGHNQPQHF. The CDR3 DNA sequence: TGTGCCAGCAGCCAAGAATCGGGGGGCCACAATCAGCCCCAGCATTTT.